One and the same sample provided the 14 T cell receptor beta chains below, sequenced in a study of T cells in Graves' hyperthyroidism and ophthalmopathy. Template material for amplifying TCR beta CDR3 regions consisted of RNA transcripts. When the TCR CDR3 underwent first-round RT-PCR, the HTBI primer set was used. Using its own MiXCR run on the multiplex PCR reads, TCRdb lists one record per CDR3 protein. This table has more than 500,000 distinct CDR3 sequences, about 16% appearing once. Sequencing was performed on blood. The origin of the receptors is a woman aged 25-40 years with Graves' hyperthyroidism.

This clonotype was counted ten times or more. This chain joins TRBV2 and TRBJ1-5; unclear D gene. CDR3 length: 13 amino acids. V lost 6 bases and J lost 2, with 8 bases in between. Germline CDR1 SNHLY, CDR2 FYNNEI. The CDR3 DNA follows: TGTGCCAGCAGCACCTCGGGCAATCAGCCCCAGCATTTT. Encoded protein: CASSTSGNQPQHF.

The table lists this clonotype with many counts. The chain combines TRBV7-3 with TRBJ2-3; no clear D gene. The germline V gene encodes CDR1 SGHTA and CDR2 FQGTGA. The germline V and J ends were trimmed by 2 bases and 1 base, with 4 bases remaining between them. The CDR3 is 13 amino acids. The CDR3 is CASSLSRTDTQYF. Written as DNA, the CDR3 is TGTGCCAGCAGCTTATCGCGCACAGATACGCAGTATTTT.

In this sample, this clonotype turned up many times. This chain connects TRBV12-3 or TRBV12-4 to TRBJ2-7, with TRBD2 as a possible D gene (6 bases). This CDR3 has 14 residues. Trimming removed 3 bases from V and 4 bases from J, with 13 bases in between. The CDR3 here is CASSFGLGGYEQYF. DNA for the CDR3: TGTGCCAGCAGTTTCGGGCTAGGAGGGTACGAGCAGTACTTC.

This clonotype was detected many times. The chain links TRBV12-3 or TRBV12-4 to TRBJ2-2; no reliable D call. The V and J ends lost 6 bases and 5 bases respectively, with 10 bases between them. The CDR3 consists of 13 residues. The CDR3 nucleotides are TGTGCCAGCAGGCCCGGAGAGACCGGGGAGCTGTTTTTT. It translates to CASRPGETGELFF.

This chain connects TRBV4-1 to TRBJ2-5, with 9 bases matching TRBD1. Germline trimming cut 4 bases from V and 5 bases from J; bases unmatched to any gene: 8. CDR1 and CDR2 from the germline V gene are MGHRA and YSYEKL. The CDR3 covers 15 residues. CDR3 residues: CASSLGGQGGETQYF. The CDR3 DNA reads as TGCGCCAGCAGCCTTGGGGGACAGGGCGGCGAGACCCAGTACTTC.

The chain recombines TRBV20-1 with TRBJ1-6; D unresolved. The CDR3 extends over 15 amino acids. Trimming left V 0 bases short and J 8 bases short, with 14 bases between. CDR1 is DFQATT, CDR2 SNEGSKA, per germline (reference sequence). This CDR3 reads CSARDPGLGDSPLHF. The CDR3 region has the DNA TGCAGTGCTAGAGATCCGGGTCTCGGAGATTCACCCCTCCACTTT.

This clonotype was counted ten times or more. V and J are TRBV28 and TRBJ2-7; tentatively, D is TRBD1 or TRBD2 (5 bases each). In germline, CDR1 is MDHEN, CDR2 SYDVKM. This CDR3 has 16 amino acids. The V and J ends lost 4 bases and 4 bases respectively, with 20 bases between them. The CDR3 DNA follows: TGTGCCAGCAGTTCCCGGGACGTCCGGCTTGGGTACGAGCAGTACTTC. Protein product: CASSSRDVRLGYEQYF. Complete variable domain (other parts from reference TRBV28 and TRBJ2-7): DVKVTQSSRYLVKRTGEKVFLECVQDMDHENMFWYRQDPGLGLRLIYFSYDVKMKEKGDIPEGYSVSREKKERFSLILESASTNQTSMYLCASSSRDVRLGYEQYFGPGTRLTVT.

On this clonotype: A much larger clonotype is one base distant, so this may be a read error. The rearrangement links TRBV29-1 to TRBJ2-5; 7 bases fit TRBD1. With 2 bases clipped from V and 0 bases from J, the junction kept 6 bases outside the gene matches. Germline loops: CDR1 SQVTM, CDR2 ANQGSEA. The CDR3 has 15 amino acids. The CDR3 DNA reads TGCAGCGTTGAATTTCAGGACAGGAACCAAGAGACCCAGTACTTC. Residues: CSVEFQDRNQETQYF.

V is TRBV4-1 and J is TRBJ1-5; TRBD1 agrees at 7 bases. V dropped 1 base and J dropped 6; count of bases not matched to a gene: 9. The germline V gene has CDR1 MGHRA and CDR2 YSYEKL. This CDR3 contains 16 residues. In DNA, the CDR3 is TGCGCCAGCAGCCAAGCGGCAGGGGGGGGAAGTCAGCCCCAGCATTTT. This sequence encodes CASSQAAGGGSQPQHF.

This chain joins TRBV5-1 and TRBJ2-5, with D tentatively TRBD1 or TRBD2 (5 bases each). Germline CDR1 and CDR2: SGHRS and YFSETQ. The CDR3 consists of 14 residues. Deletions cut 0 bases from V and 5 bases from J, with 11 bases between. CDR3 bases: TGCGCCAGCAGCTTGGCGGGACCTCACGAGACCCAGTACTTC. This sequence encodes CASSLAGPHETQYF.

The genes are TRBV11-2 and TRBJ1-2, with 8 positions matching TRBD1. Germline-derived CDR1 and CDR2 are SGHAT and FQNNGV. The CDR3 spans 15 residues. V shed 5 bases, J shed 7 bases, and the junction held 12 bases outside the gene matches. CDR3: CASSAGQGGFGGYTF. The CDR3 DNA reads TGTGCCAGCAGCGCAGGACAGGGAGGATTTGGTGGCTACACCTTC.

The rearrangement links TRBV3-1 to TRBJ1-1, with a tentative D call TRBD1 (5 bases). The ends were cut back, 4 bases at V and 0 bases at J, with 12 bases in the middle. The CDR3 length is 15 residues. Germline V gene data show CDR1 as LGHDT and CDR2 as YNNKEL (reference sequence). The CDR3 here is CASSRGGGLNTEAFF. The DNA of the CDR3 is TGTGCCAGCAGCCGGGGGGGGGGATTGAACACTGAAGCTTTCTTT.

This clonotype occurred a few times. This chain uses TRBV5-5 with TRBJ2-7; TRBD2 aligns across 8 bases. This CDR3 contains 15 residues. The V gene's germline CDR1 is SGHKS and CDR2 YYEKEE (reference sequence). V lost 5 bases and J lost 0; bases outside the gene matches: 7. Written as DNA, the CDR3 is TGTGCCAGCAGTCGTAGCGGGACCTACTCCTACGAGCAGTACTTC. It is translated as CASSRSGTYSYEQYF. The full variable domain, with the rest looked up from reference TRBV5-5 and TRBJ2-7, is DAGVTQSPTHLIKTRGQQVTLRCSPISGHKSVSWYQQVLGQGPQFIFQYYEKEERGRGNFPDRFSARQFPNYSSELNVNALLLGDSALYLCASSRSGTYSYEQYFGPGTRLTVT.

This clonotype was counted ten times or more. The rearrangement links TRBV20-1 to TRBJ2-1, with TRBD2 identical over 7 bases. The CDR3 contains 15 residues. Trimming cost V 8 bases and J 0 bases; bases outside gene matches: 10. Germline loops: CDR1 DFQATT, CDR2 SNEGSKA (reference sequence). CDR3 bases: TGCAGTCATCATAGCGGGCCGAGCTCCTACAATGAGCAGTTCTTC. This codes for CSHHSGPSSYNEQFF.